This TCR beta chain derives from a study of CD8+ T cells in alopecia areata. Overall study: Percent of scalp involved defined treated patients' severity scores.

Treatment indicated: oral pan-JAK inhibitor, 5-10 mg twice daily. RNA, once extracted, was reverse transcribed into cDNA for use as the sequencing template. The table came from immunoSEQ multiplex PCR; TCRdb's copy has only in-frame clones and leaves some out. The sample carries 85,000 to 95,000 clones, around three quarters recorded once. This CDR3 is 14 amino acids long. Trimming removed 3 bases from V and 3 bases from J, with 12 bases in between. CDR1 and CDR2 from the germline V gene are SNHLY and FYNNEI. The receptor was derived from a human donor with alopecia areata. Material: CD8+ T cells sorted from blood, obtained at approximately week 42, from a patient treated with tofacitinib. The gene calls are TRBV2 and TRBJ2-7; possible D gene TRBD1, 6 bases. Here the CDR3 reads CASSDPGDHYEQYF. CDR3 DNA sequence: TGTGCCAGCAGTGATCCAGGGGACCACTACGAGCAGTACTTC.